The text below deals with one T cell receptor (beta chain). This record comes from a study of T cell changes during pregnancy in multiple sclerosis. Trimming took 6 bases from V and 3 from J; bases not matched to a gene: 8. CDR3 length: 14 residues. The germline CDR1 and CDR2 sequences are MNHNS and SASEGT. Sequencing was performed with immunoSEQ multiplex PCR; in TCRdb, only in-frame clones are kept and a portion is missing. The sample shows 30,000 to 40,000 clones, about nine tenths of them seen only once. This sample comprised CD4+ T cells from peripheral blood mononuclear cells, obtained in the third trimester of pregnancy. This sequence was found in a female donor in good health, enrolled as a control in a pregnancy study. This rearrangement joins TRBV6-1 to TRBJ2-7; 7 bases agree with TRBD1. The CDR3 DNA sequence: TGTGCCAGCAGGGCGACAGGGCGAGGCTACGAGCAGTACTTC. Protein: CASRATGRGYEQYF.